A selection of T cell receptor beta chains follows, all from one sample in a study of blood T cell repertoires in COVID-19. Using immunoSEQ multiplex PCR, the repertoire was profiled, and TCRdb retains in-frame clones only, with some absent. Of about 180,000 clones in the sample, roughly nine tenths were seen once. The sequencing input was peripheral blood. These receptors originate from a woman aged 25 to 45 with active or convalescent COVID-19. Both conserved end residues are part of each CDR3. Each record gives: J gene, V gene, CDR3 protein.

>TRBJ1-3|TRBV15
CATSRDPLYSGNTIYF
>TRBJ2-7|TRBV7-9
CASSPGGEIAEQYF
>TRBJ1-1|TRBV27
CASSFSGVATEAFF
>TRBJ1-6|TRBV9
CASARGGTYNSPLHF
>TRBJ1-1|TRBV7-2
CASSFPGGTEAFF
>TRBJ1-5|TRBV19
CASSIAPGEVNQPQHF
>TRBJ1-4|TRBV2
CASRRTGGREDEKLFF
>TRBJ1-5|TRBV19
CASSIGGVSNQPQHF
>TRBJ1-1|TRBV4-2
CASSQDLLNTEAFF
>TRBJ1-2|TRBV7-9
CASSSHLDRGVDGYTF
>TRBJ2-1|TRBV13
CASSLLFQDRGKNEQFF
>TRBJ1-2|TRBV18
CASSLAQGGYGYTF
>TRBJ2-7|TRBV13
CASSSRDYSYEQYF
>TRBJ1-5|TRBV23-1
CASSHPGTGLVVSNQPQHF
>TRBJ2-1|TRBV3-1/TRBV3-2
CASSQDRLAGVHEQFF
>TRBJ2-5|TRBV6-2/TRBV6-3
CASTPAAYQETQYF
>TRBJ1-2|TRBV2
CASTLSNYGYTF
>TRBJ2-7|TRBV6-5
CASREEMGVGYEQYF
>TRBJ1-6|TRBV7-2
CASSSRDRGRSPLHF
>TRBJ2-5|TRBV5-4
CASSLAGDRQETQYF
>TRBJ1-3|TRBV7-9
CASSLARSNSGNTIYF
>TRBJ2-1|TRBV18
CASSPGLAEPTEQFF
>TRBJ1-4|TRBV2
CASRGGPTNEKLFF
>TRBJ1-1|TRBV21-1
CASSKRGPDTEAFF
>TRBJ1-6|TRBV10-3
CAISWTGETNSPLHF
>TRBJ2-2|TRBV11-3
CASSLDAGPLTRELFF
>TRBJ2-1|TRBV12-5
CASELNDNEQFF
>TRBJ2-4|TRBV15
CATSRDTSGVLAKNIQYF
>TRBJ2-6|TRBV18
CASSFGQGAYGANVLTF
>TRBJ1-1|TRBV28
CASSPRTELTEAFF
>TRBJ2-5|TRBV29-1
CSVGQGGETQYF
>TRBJ2-5|TRBV7-9
CASSLWLAFKETQYF
>TRBJ1-5|TRBV28
CASSSAGQGSGNQPQHF
>TRBJ1-2|TRBV5-5
CASSLAVTVARPRDYGYTF
>TRBJ1-5|TRBV19
CASSISEDQPQHF
>TRBJ1-1|TRBV18
CASSARQGETEAFF
>TRBJ2-4|TRBV6-5
CASSSGVGNIQYF
>TRBJ2-6|TRBV6-7
CASSYSSPRTGGAGANVLTF
>TRBJ2-3|TRBV5-6
CASSRGGSGTDTQYF
>TRBJ2-1|TRBV12-5
CASGLAPGLAIYNEQFF
>TRBJ1-2|TRBV5-1
CASSLGGQGYGYTF
>TRBJ1-1|TRBV5-1
CASSWTSREKNEAFF
>TRBJ1-4|TRBV5-5
CASSLERGNGEKLFF